The clone carrying this TCR beta chain has ten or more counts. Antigen unknown. This sample is part of a study of human T cells and chemical hapten exposure. The wider study: Per-sample variation in TCR yield stemmed mainly from small pooled library volume differences.

It was the library that attached unique molecular identifiers to individual cDNA molecules. Authors' processing steps: Just over 95,000 TCRs per sample was the median, with a range of roughly 23,224 to 690,600. TCRdb called the 5' RACE reads again in MiXCR, with one record for every CDR3 protein. TCRdb's processing, not the authors' own work, is the source of the V and J calls. The table has approximately 150,000 distinct CDR3 sequences, around 4.4% seen once. It was unfractionated whole blood from which total RNA was extracted. This CDR3 has 15 residues. CDR1 and CDR2 from the germline V gene are MNHEY and SMNVEV (reference sequence). V lost 2 bases and J 1 base, leaving 10 bases between the germline ends. Points from the study as a whole: DPC sensitization left the count of TCRs above 1 in 1000 unchanged.

The origin of this receptor is a female donor in good health. The chain joins TRBV27 to TRBJ2-3, with D tentatively TRBD2 (6 bases). The CDR3 sequence: CASSLRGSGTDTQYF. CDR3 nucleotides: TGTGCCAGCAGTTTACGGGGGAGCGGCACAGATACGCAGTATTTT.